This T cell receptor beta chain was sequenced in a study of OX40 agonist ivuxolimab in advanced cancers. Method: immunoSEQ multiplex PCR; TCRdb's copy keeps in-frame clones and lacks some. The table has 70,000 to 85,000 clones, about 85% seen once; the top ten hold 1.3%. Trimming at V came to 5 bases and at J to 5 bases, leaving 10 bases not matched to a gene. Per germline, CDR1 MDHEN and CDR2 SYDVKM. This CDR3 spans 15 amino acids. Here the sequenced sample was CD4+ or CD8+ T cells sorted from blood, taken in a trial of the OX40 agonist ivuxolimab. This receptor was identified in an adult with an advanced solid tumor such as melanoma, head and neck, liver or kidney cancer. The chain recombines TRBV28 with TRBJ1-1; 8 bases map to TRBD1. CDR3 nucleotide sequence: TGTGCCAGCAGTGAGGACAGGGTAGGATGGACTGAAGCTTTCTTT. This translates into CASSEDRVGWTEAFF. Filled out from reference TRBV28 and TRBJ1-1, the complete variable domain reads DVKVTQSSRYLVKRTGEKVFLECVQDMDHENMFWYRQDPGLGLRLIYFSYDVKMKEKGDIPEGYSVSREKKERFSLILESASTNQTSMYLCASSEDRVGWTEAFFGQGTRLTVV.